This T cell receptor beta chain was observed in a study of blood T cell repertoires in COVID-19. As to this clone: The junction and the germline gene differ at one end; a read error may be behind it.

Enrollees, roughly 18 to 90 years old, lived in roughly 24 US areas. Recovered status in Cohort 3 required two negative PCRs, clearance, or symptom resolution. Measured with immunoSEQ multiplex PCR; TCRdb has only the in-frame clones, and not every one. Of over 200,000 clones in the sample, about 81% were seen once. The sequence was obtained from a man aged 35 to 55 who had recovered from COVID-19. The sequenced sample was PBMCs or T cells enriched from blood (not recorded which).

DNA for the CDR3: TGTGCCGGGAGCTATACCGGGACAGGGGCAGATACGCAGTATTTT. This sequence encodes CAGSYTGTGADTQYF. The chain uses TRBV30 and TRBJ2-3; 10 bases map to TRBD1. This CDR3 is 15 amino acids long. CDR1 and CDR2 (germline): GTSNPN, SVGIG (reference sequence).